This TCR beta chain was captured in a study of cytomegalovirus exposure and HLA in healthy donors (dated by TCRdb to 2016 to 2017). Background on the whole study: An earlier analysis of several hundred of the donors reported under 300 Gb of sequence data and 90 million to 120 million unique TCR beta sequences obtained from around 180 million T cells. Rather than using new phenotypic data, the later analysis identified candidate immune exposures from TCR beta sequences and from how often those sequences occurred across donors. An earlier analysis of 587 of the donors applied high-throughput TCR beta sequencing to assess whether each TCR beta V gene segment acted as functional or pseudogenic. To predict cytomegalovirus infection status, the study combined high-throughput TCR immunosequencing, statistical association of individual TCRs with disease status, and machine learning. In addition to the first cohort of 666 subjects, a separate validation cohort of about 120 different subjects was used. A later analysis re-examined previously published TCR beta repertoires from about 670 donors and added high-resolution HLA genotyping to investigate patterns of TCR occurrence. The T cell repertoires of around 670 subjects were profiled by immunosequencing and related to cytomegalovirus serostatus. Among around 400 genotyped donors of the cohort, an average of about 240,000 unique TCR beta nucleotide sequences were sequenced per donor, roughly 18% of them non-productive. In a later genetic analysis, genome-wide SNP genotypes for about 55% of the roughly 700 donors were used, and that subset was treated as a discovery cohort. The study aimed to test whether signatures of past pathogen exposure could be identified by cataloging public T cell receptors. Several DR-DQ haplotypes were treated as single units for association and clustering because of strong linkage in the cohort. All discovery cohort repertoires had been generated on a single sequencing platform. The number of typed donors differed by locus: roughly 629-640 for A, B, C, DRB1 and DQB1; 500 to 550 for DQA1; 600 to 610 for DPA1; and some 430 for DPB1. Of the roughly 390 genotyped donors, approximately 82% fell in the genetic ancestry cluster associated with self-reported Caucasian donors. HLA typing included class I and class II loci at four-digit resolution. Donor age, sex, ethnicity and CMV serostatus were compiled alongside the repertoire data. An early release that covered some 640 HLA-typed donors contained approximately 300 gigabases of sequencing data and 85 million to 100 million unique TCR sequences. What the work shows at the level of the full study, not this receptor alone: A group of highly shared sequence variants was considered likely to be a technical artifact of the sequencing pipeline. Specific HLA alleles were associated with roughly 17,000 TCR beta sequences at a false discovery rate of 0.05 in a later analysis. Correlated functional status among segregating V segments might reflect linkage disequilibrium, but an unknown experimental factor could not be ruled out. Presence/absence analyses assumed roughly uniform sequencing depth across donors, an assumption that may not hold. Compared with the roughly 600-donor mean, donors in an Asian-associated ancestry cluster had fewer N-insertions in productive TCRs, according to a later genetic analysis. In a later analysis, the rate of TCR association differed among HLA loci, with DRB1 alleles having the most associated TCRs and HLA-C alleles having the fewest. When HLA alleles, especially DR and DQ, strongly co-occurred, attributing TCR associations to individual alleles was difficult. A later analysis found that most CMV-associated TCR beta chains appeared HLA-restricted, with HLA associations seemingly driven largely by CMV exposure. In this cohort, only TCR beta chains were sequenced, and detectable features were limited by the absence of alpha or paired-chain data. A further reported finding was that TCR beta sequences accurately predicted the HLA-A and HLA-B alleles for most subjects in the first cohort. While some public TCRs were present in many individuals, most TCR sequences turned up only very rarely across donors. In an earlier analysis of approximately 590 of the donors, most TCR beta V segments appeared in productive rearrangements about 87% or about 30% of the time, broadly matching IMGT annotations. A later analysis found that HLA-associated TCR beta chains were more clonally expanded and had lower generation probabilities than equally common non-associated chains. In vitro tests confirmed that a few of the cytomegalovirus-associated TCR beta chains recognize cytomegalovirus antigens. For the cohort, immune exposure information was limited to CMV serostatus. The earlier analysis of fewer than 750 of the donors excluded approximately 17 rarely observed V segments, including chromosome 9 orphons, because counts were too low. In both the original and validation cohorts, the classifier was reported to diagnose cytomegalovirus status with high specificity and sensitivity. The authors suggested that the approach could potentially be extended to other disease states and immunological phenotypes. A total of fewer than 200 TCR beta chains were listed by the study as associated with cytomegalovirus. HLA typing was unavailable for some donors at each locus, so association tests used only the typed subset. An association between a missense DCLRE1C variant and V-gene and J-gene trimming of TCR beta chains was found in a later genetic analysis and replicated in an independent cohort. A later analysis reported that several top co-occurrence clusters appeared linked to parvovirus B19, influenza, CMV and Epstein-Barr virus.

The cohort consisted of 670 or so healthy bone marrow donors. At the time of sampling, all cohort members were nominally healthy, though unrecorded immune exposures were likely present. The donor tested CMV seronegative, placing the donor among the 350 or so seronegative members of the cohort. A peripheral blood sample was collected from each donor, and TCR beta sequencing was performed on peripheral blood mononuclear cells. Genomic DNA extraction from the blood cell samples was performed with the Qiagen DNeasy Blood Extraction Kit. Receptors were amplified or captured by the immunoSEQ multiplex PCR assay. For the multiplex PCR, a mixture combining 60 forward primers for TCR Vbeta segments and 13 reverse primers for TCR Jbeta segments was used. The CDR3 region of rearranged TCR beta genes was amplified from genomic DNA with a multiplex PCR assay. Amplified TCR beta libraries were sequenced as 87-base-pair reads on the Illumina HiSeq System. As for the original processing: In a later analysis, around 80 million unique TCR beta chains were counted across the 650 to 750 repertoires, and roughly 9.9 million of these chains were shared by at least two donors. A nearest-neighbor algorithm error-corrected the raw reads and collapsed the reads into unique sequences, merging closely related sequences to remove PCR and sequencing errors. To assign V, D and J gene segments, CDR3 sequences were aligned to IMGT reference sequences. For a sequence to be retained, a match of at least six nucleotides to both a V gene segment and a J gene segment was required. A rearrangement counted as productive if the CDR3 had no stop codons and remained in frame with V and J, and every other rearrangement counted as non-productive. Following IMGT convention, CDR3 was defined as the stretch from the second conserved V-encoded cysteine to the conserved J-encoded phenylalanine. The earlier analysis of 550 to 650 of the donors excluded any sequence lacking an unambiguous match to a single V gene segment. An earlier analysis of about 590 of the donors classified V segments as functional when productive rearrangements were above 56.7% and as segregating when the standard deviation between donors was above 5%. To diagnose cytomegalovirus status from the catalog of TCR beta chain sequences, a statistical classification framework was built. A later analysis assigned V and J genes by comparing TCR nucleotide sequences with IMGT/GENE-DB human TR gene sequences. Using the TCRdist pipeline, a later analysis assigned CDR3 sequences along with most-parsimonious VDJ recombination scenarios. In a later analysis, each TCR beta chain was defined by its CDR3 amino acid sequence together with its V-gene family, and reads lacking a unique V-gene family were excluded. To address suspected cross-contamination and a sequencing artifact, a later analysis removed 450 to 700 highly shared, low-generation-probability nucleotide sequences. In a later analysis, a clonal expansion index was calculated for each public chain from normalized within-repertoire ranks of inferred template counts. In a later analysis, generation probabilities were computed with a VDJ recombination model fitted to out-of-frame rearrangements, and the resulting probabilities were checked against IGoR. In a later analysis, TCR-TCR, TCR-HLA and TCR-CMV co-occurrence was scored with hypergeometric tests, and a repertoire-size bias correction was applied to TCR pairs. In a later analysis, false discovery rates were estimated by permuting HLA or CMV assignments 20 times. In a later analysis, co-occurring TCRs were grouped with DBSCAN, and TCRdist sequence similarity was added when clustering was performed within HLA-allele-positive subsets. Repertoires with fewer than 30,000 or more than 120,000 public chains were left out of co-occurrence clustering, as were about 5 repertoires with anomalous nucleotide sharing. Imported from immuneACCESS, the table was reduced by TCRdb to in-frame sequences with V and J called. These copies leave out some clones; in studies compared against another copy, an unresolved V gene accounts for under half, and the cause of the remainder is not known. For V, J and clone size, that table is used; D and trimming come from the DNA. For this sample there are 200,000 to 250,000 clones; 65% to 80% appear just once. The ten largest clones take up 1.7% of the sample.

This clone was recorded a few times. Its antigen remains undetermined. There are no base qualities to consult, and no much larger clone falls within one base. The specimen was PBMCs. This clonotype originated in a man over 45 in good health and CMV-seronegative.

The DNA is as follows: TGTGCCAGTAGTATAGATGGGCAGGGGGCTTCAAATGAAAAACTGTTTTTT. Its translation reads: CASSIDGQGASNEKLFF. The chain links TRBV19 with TRBJ1-4, and 8 junctional nucleotides match TRBD1. The germline V and J ends show losses of 0 bases and 5 bases respectively, and no gene match explains 8 bases of the junction. The germline V gene encodes CDR1 LNHDA and CDR2 SQIVND (reference sequence). The CDR3 measures 17 amino acids from cysteine to phenylalanine. Only the CDR3 DNA stays, 51 bases, in frame from base 1.